The rows below give T cell receptor beta chains drawn from one sample of a study of cytomegalovirus exposure and HLA in healthy donors. Measured with immunoSEQ multiplex PCR; TCRdb has only the in-frame clones, and not every one. Among about 160,000 clones listed, 86% were seen once. The sequenced sample consisted of PBMCs. All receptors derive from a woman in her 30s in good health and CMV-seronegative. Both conserved end residues are part of each CDR3. A D gene is named only where the DNA matches it firmly. The listing skips clone size in some rows; elsewhere it reads once, few, many or a size class.

J	V	D	size	CDR3	DNA
TRBJ1-1	TRBV9	TRBD1	NA	CASSVGTGVLSTEAFF	TGTGCCAGCAGCGTAGGGACAGGGGTATTATCCACTGAAGCTTTCTTT
TRBJ1-1	TRBV6-5	NA	NA	CASSYSREGTEAFF	TGTGCCAGCAGTTATTCTCGGGAGGGCACTGAAGCTTTCTTT
TRBJ1-1	TRBV7-9	TRBD1	NA	CAGRDREAEAFF	TGTGCCGGAAGGGACAGGGAAGCTGAAGCTTTCTTT
TRBJ2-7	TRBV9	TRBD2	once	CASSVTSGGSYEQYF	TGTGCCAGCAGCGTGACTAGCGGGGGATCCTACGAGCAGTACTTC
TRBJ2-3	TRBV11-1	NA	NA	CASSPRTEASTDTQYF	TGTGCCAGCAGCCCACGGACGGAGGCTAGCACAGATACGCAGTATTTT
TRBJ1-4	TRBV6-4	TRBD1	once	CASRTGPREKLFF	TGTGCCAGTAGGACAGGCCCCAGGGAAAAACTGTTTTTT
TRBJ1-4	TRBV11-2	NA	NA	CASSPLGGATNEKLFF	TGTGCCAGCAGCCCCCTGGGAGGGGCAACTAATGAAAAACTGTTTTTT
TRBJ2-5	TRBV9	TRBD2	NA	CASGMAGGQTQYF	TGTGCCAGCGGGATGGCGGGGGGGCAGACCCAGTACTTC
TRBJ1-3	TRBV28	NA	NA	CASREGPAGNTIYF	TGTGCCAGCCGGGAGGGGCCTGCTGGAAACACCATATATTTT
TRBJ2-7	TRBV6-6	NA	NA	CASSFAGRDRAYEQYF	TGTGCCAGCAGTTTCGCGGGTCGGGACCGGGCCTACGAGCAGTACTTC
TRBJ2-7	TRBV5-1	NA	NA	CASSLVSGYEQYF	TGCGCCAGCAGCTTGGTTAGCGGTTACGAGCAGTACTTC
TRBJ1-6	TRBV4-2	NA	NA	CASSQETRGLTNSPLHF	TGTGCCAGCAGCCAAGAAACTAGGGGACTTACAAATTCACCCCTCCACTTT
TRBJ2-4	TRBV7-2	NA	NA	CASSLEQQNIQYF	TGTGCCAGCAGCTTAGAACAGCAAAACATTCAGTACTTC
TRBJ2-1	TRBV7-2	NA	NA	CASSLGFEQFF	TGTGCCAGCAGCTTAGGGTTTGAGCAGTTCTTC
TRBJ2-3	TRBV5-1	TRBD1	NA	CASRLLGTDSTDTQYF	TGCGCCAGCAGGCTGCTCGGGACAGATAGCACAGATACGCAGTATTTT
TRBJ2-1	TRBV21-1	NA	few	CASSKDRMEDNEQFF	TGTGCCAGCAGCAAAGACCGCATGGAGGACAATGAGCAGTTCTTC
TRBJ1-2	TRBV5-1	NA	few	CASSLGGSEFGYTF	TGCGCCAGCAGCTTGGGAGGCAGTGAGTTTGGCTACACCTTC
TRBJ1-1	TRBV5-4	TRBD1	NA	CASRPQGATTEAFF	TGTGCCAGCAGACCACAGGGGGCTACCACTGAAGCTTTCTTT
TRBJ2-1	TRBV21-1	NA	NA	CASKKKGSNEQFF	TGTGCCAGCAAGAAGAAGGGAAGCAATGAGCAGTTCTTC
TRBJ2-1	TRBV5-6	TRBD2	NA	CASRGLAGGRSYNEQFF	TGTGCCAGCAGGGGACTAGCGGGAGGTCGATCCTACAATGAGCAGTTCTTC
TRBJ1-3	TRBV7-2	NA	NA	CASSPRPGNTIYF	TGTGCCAGCAGCCCACGACCCGGAAACACCATATATTTT
TRBJ2-1	TRBV28	NA	NA	CASSLPSSYNEQFF	TGTGCCAGCAGTTTACCGAGCTCCTACAATGAGCAGTTCTTC
TRBJ2-7	TRBV4-1	TRBD2	NA	CASSRAGLAGPYEQYF	TGCGCCAGCAGCCGAGCGGGACTAGCGGGTCCCTACGAGCAGTACTTC
TRBJ2-2	TRBV6-1	TRBD2	NA	CASSVLPAGGPVDTGELFF	TGTGCCAGCAGTGTGCTCCCAGCGGGAGGGCCGGTAGACACCGGGGAGCTGTTTTTT
TRBJ1-5	TRBV7-2	NA	NA	CASSYRGNQPQHF	TGTGCCAGCAGCTACAGGGGCAATCAGCCCCAGCATTTT
TRBJ1-1	TRBV30	NA	few	CAWSVYLNTEAFF	TGTGCCTGGAGTGTCTATTTGAACACTGAAGCTTTCTTT
TRBJ2-7	TRBV28	TRBD1	NA	CASSSPGQGGYEQYF	TGTGCCAGCAGTTCTCCGGGACAGGGAGGCTACGAGCAGTACTTC
TRBJ1-6	TRBV19	NA	NA	CASSFLDNSPLHF	TGTGCCAGTAGTTTCTTAGATAATTCACCCCTCCACTTT
TRBJ2-1	TRBV4-1	NA	NA	CASSQGNEQFF	TGCGCCAGCAGCCAGGGCAATGAGCAGTTCTTC